The 12 T cell receptor beta chains given below trace back to one sample, sequenced in a study of T cell repertoires in cytomegalovirus infection. TCRdb recomputed calls from the reads with MiXCR, one row per CDR3 protein. The table shows about 830,000 distinct CDR3 sequences, with about 31% occurring only once. What these receptors recognize is not known. The sample was cultured CD8+ T cells from PBMCs, taken from culture after CMV antigen stimulation. The receptors stem from a human donor in good health (CMV status not recorded). Some clones in this sample may be carry-over from other donors' samples.

This clonotype showed up many times. In DNA form, the CDR3 reads TGTGCCAGCAGCTTAGTATCAGGGCGGGGTGAAGCTTTCTTT. This codes for CASSLVSGRGEAFF. The gene calls are TRBV7-9 and TRBJ1-1, with D tentatively TRBD1 (5 bases). The CDR3 is made up of 14 amino acids. Germline CDR1 reads SEHNR; CDR2 reads FQNEAQ (reference sequence). The V end was cut by 1 base, the J end by 7 bases, with 13 bases between.

Details on this clonotype: A much more abundant neighbour one base away suggests this may be a read error. The chain combines TRBV5-8 with TRBJ2-3, with TRBD1 matching 8 bases. The germline CDR1 and CDR2 sequences are SGHTS and YDEGEE. This CDR3 is built from 15 residues. Here the CDR3 DNA reads TGTGTCAGCAGACTAGACAGGGGAGTTACAGATACGCAGTATTTT. It specifies CVSRLDRGVTDTQYF.

This clonotype came up a few times. The genes are TRBV19 and TRBJ1-1; D not resolved. The V end lost 2 bases, the J end lost 5 bases, and 12 bases lay between the germline ends. This CDR3 has 14 residues. CDR1 and CDR2 from the germline V gene are LNHDA and SQIVND (reference sequence). The CDR3, as DNA: TGTGCCAGTAGTATAAGGGTGATTGGGACTGAAGCTTTCTTT. It translates to CASSIRVIGTEAFF.

The gene calls are TRBV28 and TRBJ2-1; the D is unclear. Trimming took 0 bases from V and 0 from J, leaving 6 bases between them. CDR3 size: 15 residues. CDR1 is MDHEN and CDR2 is SYDVKM in the germline V gene. Written as DNA, the CDR3 is TGTGCCAGCAGTTTATGGGTTTCCTCCTACAATGAGCAGTTCTTC. Translating it yields CASSLWVSSYNEQFF.

The chain is built from TRBV27 and TRBJ2-2; the D gene is possibly TRBD2 (6 bases). Germline-derived CDR1 and CDR2 are MNHEY and SMNVEV (reference sequence). CDR3 length equals 16 residues. V lost 4 bases, J lost 3 bases, and 15 bases lay in between. For the CDR3, the DNA is TGTGCCAGCAGTTCCCCCGGGTGGGGGGACACCGGGGAGCTGTTTTTT. This encodes CASSSPGWGDTGELFF.

This clonotype was found a few times. The chain combines TRBV7-6 with TRBJ2-3, with a possible D match to TRBD2 (5 bases). V lost 1 base to trimming and J lost 5 bases, with 13 bases between them. The CDR3 has 15 amino acids. Per the germline V gene, CDR1 is SGHVS and CDR2 is FNYEAQ. CDR3 nucleotide sequence: TGTGCCAGCAGCTTAGGATACGGGGTTGGAGATACGCAGTATTTT. Protein sequence: CASSLGYGVGDTQYF.

The J gene is TRBJ2-7, the V gene TRBV6-2 or TRBV6-3, with 7 bases that match TRBD1. J lost 3 bases, V lost 7 bases, and 6 bases had no gene match. Germline-derived CDR1 and CDR2 are MNHEY and SVGEGT. The CDR3 is 13 residues long. The CDR3 nucleotides read TGTGCCAGCACCCCGGGACAGCACTACGAGCAGTACGTC. It yields the protein CASTPGQHYEQYV.

On this clonotype itself: Relative to the germline gene, one junction end is altered; a read error may explain this. The V and J genes are TRBV19 and TRBJ2-3, with no clear D. The germline CDR1 and CDR2 sequences are LNHDA and SQIVND (reference sequence). The CDR3 loop spans 13 amino acids. As DNA, the CDR3 is TGTACCAGTAGTATAGGGCCGGGCGCAACGCAGTATTTT. This encodes CTSSIGPGATQYF.

This clonotype was seen a few times. V usage is TRBV11-2 and J usage is TRBJ2-1; 7 nucleotides line up with TRBD2. The CDR3 is 16 amino acids. Germline values: CDR1 SGHAT, CDR2 FQNNGV. After removal of 4 bases from V and 5 bases from J, the junction contained 11 bases not matched to a gene. CDR3 amino acids: CASSSVAGSHDNEQFF. CDR3 nucleotides: TGTGCCAGCAGCTCCGTAGCGGGCAGTCACGACAATGAGCAGTTCTTC.

The chain has TRBV6-5 and TRBJ2-7; a possible D gene is TRBD2 (5 bases). This CDR3 spans 13 amino acids. The V gene lost 0 bases and the J gene lost 7 bases, with 10 bases spanning the gap. The germline V gene has CDR1 MNHEY and CDR2 SVGAGI. The CDR3 reads CASSYSMTGEQYF. Here the CDR3 DNA reads TGTGCCAGCAGTTACTCGATGACGGGGGAGCAGTACTTC.

In this sample, this clonotype turned up a few times. The CDR3 reads CASRGRDTIYF. In nucleotides, the CDR3 is TGTGCCAGTAGGGGACGGGACACCATATATTTT. The rearrangement uses TRBV7-2 and TRBJ1-3; tentatively, D is TRBD1 (5 bases). CDR3 length: 11 amino acids. V was trimmed by 9 bases and J by 8 bases, leaving 11 bases between them. Germline CDR1 is SGHTA and CDR2 is FQGNSA.

The rearrangement links TRBV6-1 to TRBJ2-1; tentative D call: TRBD2 (7 bases). With 5 bases removed from V and 8 bases from J, the gap between germline ends came to 22 bases. The length of the CDR3 is 16 residues. Germline V CDR1 and CDR2: MNHNS, SASEGT. The CDR3 region is CASSRLRGGNSDEQFF. The CDR3 bases are TGTGCCAGCAGTCGCCTAAGGGGGGGGAATTCGGATGAGCAGTTCTTC.